This T cell receptor beta chain stems from a study of human T cells and chemical hapten exposure. The wider study: DPC at 0.01% went onto the upper back in patch tests, read at 6 days.

General study points: Counts of TCRs above 1 in 1000 frequency stayed unchanged with DPC sensitization.

Stated time point: patch test 1, 2 weeks after DPC sensitization. Treatment noted: therapeutic diphenylcyclopropenone sensitization with weekly scalp DPC. Per the germline V gene, CDR1 is SEHNR and CDR2 is FQNEAQ (reference sequence). J lost 8 bases, V lost 3 bases, and 8 bases had no gene match. The CDR3 has 15 residues. TCRdb reprocessed the RACE reads via MiXCR and lists one record per CDR3 protein. Found here are 150,000 to 200,000 distinct CDR3 sequences, approximately 15% of them singletons; the top ten hold less than 2%. A remark on this clonotype: As yet, its antigen is unknown.

The clonotype originates from a woman aged 25 to 39 with alopecia areata. Some clones in this sample may be carry-over from other donors' samples. The rearrangement joins TRBV7-9 to TRBJ2-1; 9 nucleotides match TRBD1. The specimen was whole blood, collected in connection with sensitization to the hapten diphenylcyclopropenone (DPC). CDR3 protein: CASSFTGTGIYEQFF. The CDR3 region has the DNA TGTGCCAGCAGCTTTACCGGGACAGGGATTTATGAGCAGTTCTTC. The complete variable domain, with remaining parts taken from reference TRBV7-9 and TRBJ2-1, reads DTGVSQNPRHKITKRGQNVTFRCDPISEHNRLYWYRQTLGQGPEFLTYFQNEAQLEKSRLLSDRFSAERPKGSFSTLEIQRTEQGDSAMYLCASSFTGTGIYEQFFGPGTRLTVL.